The next 16 T cell receptor beta chains were all read from a single sample in a study of T cell changes during pregnancy in multiple sclerosis. The assay was immunoSEQ multiplex PCR, and TCRdb's table has in-frame clones only and misses some. The sample contains about 89,000 clones, 94% of which appear only once. The material was peripheral blood, obtained after pregnancy. The receptors were gathered from a female donor in good health, enrolled as a control in a pregnancy study.

The V call is TRBV7-9, the J call TRBJ2-1, with TRBD2 matching 7 bases. V lost 5 bases to trimming and J lost 4 bases; unmatched junction nucleotides: 8. This CDR3 region has 15 residues. Germline V gene sequence: CDR1 SEHNR, CDR2 FQNEAQ (reference sequence). CDR3 DNA: TGTGCCAGCAGCCACCGACTAGCAGAGTACAATGAGCAGTTCTTC. It yields the protein CASSHRLAEYNEQFF.

The chain joins TRBV5-1 to TRBJ1-4, with TRBD1 identical over 9 bases. The CDR3 is 16 amino acids. Germline V gene data show CDR1 as SGHRS and CDR2 as YFSETQ. J lost 6 bases, V lost 5 bases, and 11 bases had no gene match. Here the CDR3 reads CASSQRAGQGDEKLFF. The DNA of the CDR3 is TGCGCCAGCAGTCAAAGGGCGGGACAGGGTGATGAAAAACTGTTTTTT.

The chain joins TRBV6-1 to TRBJ2-3; 9 nucleotides agree with TRBD1. J was trimmed by 4 bases and V by 1 base; bases with no gene match: 0. The CDR3 is 14 residues long. Germline CDR1 MNHNS, CDR2 SASEGT. The CDR3 bases are TGTGCCAGCAGTGAAGACAGGGGGCCAGATACGCAGTATTTT. Residues: CASSEDRGPDTQYF.

V is TRBV6-5 and J is TRBJ1-1, with a tentative D call TRBD1 (6 bases). There are 14 residues in the CDR3. Germline CDR1 and CDR2: MNHEY and SVGAGI. V was clipped by 8 bases and J by 3 bases, with 16 bases between them. DNA of the CDR3: TGTGCCAGCTCACGATACAGGGCTGACACTGAAGCTTTCTTT. Its protein product is CASSRYRADTEAFF.

The V and J genes are TRBV5-6 and TRBJ2-1; 8 bases match TRBD2. The ends lost 0 bases at V and 8 bases at J; junction bases unmatched: 10. Germline CDR1 reads SGHDT; CDR2 reads YYEEEE. This CDR3 is built from 16 residues. CDR3 amino acids: CASSLGGPSGSYEQFF. Written as DNA, the CDR3 is TGTGCCAGCAGCTTGGGTGGGCCTAGCGGGTCCTATGAGCAGTTCTTC.

The rearrangement links TRBV29-1 to TRBJ2-1; 7 bases align to TRBD1. Germline V gene lookup returns CDR1 SQVTM and CDR2 ANQGSEA. The CDR3 contains 12 residues. Trimming removed 7 bases from V and 10 bases from J; junction bases left unmatched: 10. As DNA, the CDR3 is TGCAGCGAGCCCGGGACAGCCGGGGAGCAGTTCTTC. Its translation: CSEPGTAGEQFF.

The V gene is TRBV2, the J gene TRBJ1-5; 7 positions match TRBD1. V lost 8 bases to trimming and J lost 4 bases; unmatched junction nucleotides: 8. Germline CDR1 SNHLY, CDR2 FYNNEI. The CDR3 is 14 amino acids. Written as DNA, the CDR3 is TGTGCCAGCTCTGGAGGGACAGTGAATCAGCCCCAGCATTTT. Protein sequence: CASSGGTVNQPQHF.

CDR3 bases: TGTGCCACCCACGGGACAGGGGTTGGCGGCTACACCTTC. Residues: CATHGTGVGGYTF. This rearrangement joins TRBV19 to TRBJ1-2; 10 bases are shared with TRBD1. CDR1 and CDR2 from the germline V gene are LNHDA and SQIVND (reference sequence). The CDR3 covers 13 residues. J lost 8 bases, V lost 10 bases, and 10 bases had no gene match.

The chain carries TRBV28 and TRBJ1-5, with TRBD1 matching 12 bases. From germline, CDR1 is MDHEN and CDR2 SYDVKM. The CDR3 runs 14 residues. With 6 bases clipped from V and 7 bases from J, the junction kept 4 bases outside the gene matches. In nucleotides, the CDR3 is TGTGCCAGCAGCGGGACAGGGGGCTTACAGCCCCAGCATTTT. This sequence encodes CASSGTGGLQPQHF. Filled out from reference TRBV28 and TRBJ1-5, the complete variable domain reads DVKVTQSSRYLVKRTGEKVFLECVQDMDHENMFWYRQDPGLGLRLIYFSYDVKMKEKGDIPEGYSVSREKKERFSLILESASTNQTSMYLCASSGTGGLQPQHFGDGTRLSIL.

The chain employs TRBV29-1 and TRBJ1-1; D gene ambiguous. This CDR3 region has 13 residues. V dropped 3 bases and J dropped 1 base, with 9 bases sitting between them. The germline gives CDR1 SQVTM, CDR2 ANQGSEA. The CDR3 nucleotides are TGCAGCGTTGAGCGGGCGGGGAACACTGAAGCTTTCTTT. Amino acids: CSVERAGNTEAFF.

The chain carries TRBV27 and TRBJ2-7, with 8 positions matching TRBD2. The CDR3 is made up of 15 amino acids. Germline-derived CDR1 and CDR2 are MNHEY and SMNVEV (reference sequence). Unmatched junction bases numbered 3, after V lost 2 bases and J lost 0 bases. CDR3 loop: CASSLSTSGSYEQYF. The CDR3 DNA sequence: TGTGCCAGCAGTTTAAGTACTAGCGGCTCCTACGAGCAGTACTTC.

CDR3 nucleotides: TGTGCCAGCAGCTCTGTCGGGCGGGTAACCTCCTACAATGAGCAGTTCTTC. Its translation is CASSSVGRVTSYNEQFF. This chain connects TRBV7-9 to TRBJ2-1; D is perhaps TRBD2 (5 bases). The CDR3 covers 17 residues. Trimming shortened V by 4 bases and J by 0 bases, and 16 bases separated the two germline ends. CDR1 is SEHNR, CDR2 FQNEAQ, per germline (reference sequence).

This chain links TRBV10-3 with TRBJ2-5; 10 bases align to TRBD2. Unmatched junction bases numbered 3, after V lost 5 bases and J lost 3 bases. The CDR3 consists of 14 residues. From germline, CDR1 is ENHRY and CDR2 SYGVKD. The CDR3 spells CAISKREGEETQYF. The DNA for the CDR3 is TGTGCCATCAGTAAGCGGGAGGGTGAAGAGACCCAGTACTTC.

This clone was seen a handful of times. The chain joins TRBV11-2 to TRBJ2-7; TRBD2 might be the D (6 bases). Trimming left V 5 bases short and J 6 bases short, with 17 bases between. The CDR3 spans 14 residues. The germline V gene encodes CDR1 SGHAT and CDR2 FQNNGV. In DNA, the CDR3 is TGTGCCAGCAGCCCCCCGGAGGGAATTGGCGAGCAGTACTTC. Translated, it gives CASSPPEGIGEQYF.

The rearrangement links TRBV4-1 to TRBJ2-7; 8 nucleotides agree with TRBD2. This CDR3 spans 15 amino acids. The J segment lost 3 bases and the V segment lost 0 bases, leaving 4 bases of the junction unmatched. CDR1 and CDR2 from the germline V gene are MGHRA and YSYEKL. CDR3 region: CASSQDGTRGYEQYF. The CDR3 nucleotides are TGCGCCAGCAGCCAAGATGGGACTAGAGGCTACGAGCAGTACTTC.

The genes are TRBV7-9 and TRBJ1-4; TRBD1 aligns across 8 bases. This CDR3 region has 14 residues. With 3 bases clipped from V and 6 bases from J, the junction kept 3 bases outside the gene matches. CDR1 and CDR2 from the germline V gene are SEHNR and FQNEAQ (reference sequence). The chain's CDR3 is CASSFPGQDEKLFF. The CDR3 region has the DNA TGTGCCAGCAGCTTTCCGGGACAGGATGAAAAACTGTTTTTT.